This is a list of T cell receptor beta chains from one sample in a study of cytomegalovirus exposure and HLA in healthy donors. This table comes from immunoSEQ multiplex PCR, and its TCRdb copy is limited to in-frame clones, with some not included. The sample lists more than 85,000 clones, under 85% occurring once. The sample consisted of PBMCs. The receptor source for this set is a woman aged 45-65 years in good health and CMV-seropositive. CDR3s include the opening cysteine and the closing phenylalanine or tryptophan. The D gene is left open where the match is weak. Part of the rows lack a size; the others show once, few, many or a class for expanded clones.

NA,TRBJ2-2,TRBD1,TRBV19,CASRHTGANTGELFF,TGTGCCAGTCGACATACAGGGGCGAACACCGGGGAGCTGTTTTTT
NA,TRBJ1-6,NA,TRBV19,CASQGAGSPLHF,TGTGCCAGTCAAGGGGCTGGCTCACCCCTCCACTTT
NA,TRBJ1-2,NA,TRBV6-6,CASSYADSGVGGYTF,TGTGCCAGCAGTTACGCCGATTCAGGGGTTGGAGGCTACACCTTC
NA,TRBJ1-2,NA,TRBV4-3,CASSQAFKEDRYGYTF,TGCGCCAGCAGCCAAGCCTTTAAGGAGGACCGATATGGCTACACCTTC
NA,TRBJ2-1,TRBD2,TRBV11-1,CASSRTSDGEQFF,TGTGCCAGCAGCAGAACTAGCGATGGTGAGCAGTTCTTC
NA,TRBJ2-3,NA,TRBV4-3,CASSQERVGDTQYF,TGCGCCAGCAGCCAAGAGAGGGTCGGAGATACGCAGTATTTT
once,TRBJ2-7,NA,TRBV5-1,CASSLDRPSYEQYF,TGCGCCAGCAGCTTGGACAGGCCCTCCTACGAGCAGTACTTC
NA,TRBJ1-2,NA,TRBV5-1,CASSLPGLEGYTF,TGCGCCAGCAGCTTACCGGGACTAGAGGGCTACACCTTC
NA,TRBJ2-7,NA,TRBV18,CASSPVFSGEQYF,TGTGCCAGCTCACCAGTCTTTTCGGGTGAGCAGTACTTC
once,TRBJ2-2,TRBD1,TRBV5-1,CASRTTGENTGELFF,TGCGCCAGCCGGACCACAGGGGAGAACACCGGGGAGCTGTTTTTT
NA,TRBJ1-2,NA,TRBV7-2,CASSLSGVGYTF,TGTGCCAGCAGCCTTTCCGGGGTGGGCTACACCTTC
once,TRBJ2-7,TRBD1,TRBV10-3,CAIRGTGQNYEQYF,TGTGCCATCAGGGGGACAGGGCAGAACTACGAGCAGTACTTC
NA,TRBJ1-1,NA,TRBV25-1,CASSEYTGGTEAFF,TGTGCCAGCAGTGAATATACCGGAGGCACTGAAGCTTTCTTT
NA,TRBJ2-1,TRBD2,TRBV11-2,CASNWGGRYNEQFF,TGTGCCAGCAATTGGGGGGGACGCTACAATGAGCAGTTCTTC
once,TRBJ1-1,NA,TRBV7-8,CASSLAGGNTEAFF,TGTGCCAGCAGCTTAGCGGGGGGTAATACCGAAGCTTTCTTT
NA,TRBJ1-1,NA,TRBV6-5,CASSPGLGGAEAFF,TGTGCCAGCAGTCCCGGACTCGGTGGCGCTGAAGCTTTCTTT
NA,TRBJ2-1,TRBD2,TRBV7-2,CASSPRASGSGEQFF,TGTGCCAGCAGCCCAAGGGCTAGCGGGAGCGGGGAGCAGTTCTTC
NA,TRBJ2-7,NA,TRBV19,CASSIDSTGEQYF,TGTGCCAGTAGTATTGACAGCACGGGCGAGCAGTACTTC
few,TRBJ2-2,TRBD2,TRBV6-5,CASRSGSGELFF,TGTGCCAGCAGGAGCGGGAGCGGGGAGCTGTTTTTT
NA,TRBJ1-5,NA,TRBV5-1,CASSRGGANQPQHF,TGCGCCAGCAGCCGGGGGGGGGCAAATCAGCCCCAGCATTTT
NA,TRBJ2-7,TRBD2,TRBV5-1,CASSTTSFSYEQYF,TGCGCCAGCAGCACGACTAGCTTCTCCTACGAGCAGTACTTC
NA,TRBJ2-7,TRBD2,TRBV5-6,CASSNGGFSEQYF,TGTGCCAGCTCAAACGGGGGGTTTAGCGAGCAGTACTTC
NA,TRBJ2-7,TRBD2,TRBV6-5,CASGKGGPLEQYF,TGTGCTAGCGGGAAAGGGGGACCTCTCGAGCAGTACTTC
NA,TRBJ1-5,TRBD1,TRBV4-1,CASRVKTGRERYSQPQHF,TGCGCCAGCAGGGTGAAGACAGGGCGCGAGAGGTATAGTCAGCCCCAGCATTTT
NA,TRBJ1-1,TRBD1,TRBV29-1,CSVETLQGAGAFF,TGCAGCGTTGAAACACTACAGGGGGCGGGAGCTTTCTTT
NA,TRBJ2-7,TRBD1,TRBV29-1,CSVADRGNEQYF,TGCAGCGTTGCGGACAGGGGAAACGAGCAGTACTTC
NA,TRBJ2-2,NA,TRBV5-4,CASSGTGSGTGELFF,TGTGCCAGCAGCGGTACAGGAAGTGGCACCGGGGAGCTGTTTTTT
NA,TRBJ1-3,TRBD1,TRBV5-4,CASSWTGSGNTIYF,TGTGCCAGCAGCTGGACAGGGTCCGGAAACACCATATATTTT
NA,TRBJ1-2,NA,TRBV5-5,CASSLVQDYGYTF,TGTGCCAGCAGCTTGGTGCAGGACTATGGCTACACCTTC
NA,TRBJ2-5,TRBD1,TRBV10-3,CAISAGTGGETQYF,TGTGCCATCAGTGCGGGGACAGGGGGAGAGACCCAGTACTTC
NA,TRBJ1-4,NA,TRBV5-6,CASSGLRRGATNEKLFF,TGTGCCAGCAGCGGCTTAAGGAGGGGTGCAACTAATGAAAAACTGTTTTTT
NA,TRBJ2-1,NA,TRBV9,CASSVAIEGEQFF,TGTGCCAGCAGCGTAGCCATCGAGGGTGAGCAGTTCTTC
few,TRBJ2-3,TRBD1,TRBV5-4,CASSRDRGRTDTQYF,TGTGCCAGCAGCAGGGACAGGGGACGGACAGATACGCAGTATTTT
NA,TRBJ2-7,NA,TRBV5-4,CASSPGGGEQYF,TGTGCCAGCAGTCCTGGTGGCGGCGAGCAGTACTTC
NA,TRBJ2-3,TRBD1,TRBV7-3,CASTPSGQVSDTQYF,TGTGCCAGCACCCCATCGGGACAGGTGTCAGATACGCAGTATTTT
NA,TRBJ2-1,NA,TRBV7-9,CASRRGGRKQFF,TGTGCCAGCAGGAGGGGGGGGCGAAAGCAGTTCTTC
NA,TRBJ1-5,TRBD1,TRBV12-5,CASGRTGDTHPQHF,TGTGCTAGTGGGCGGACAGGTGATACCCACCCCCAGCATTTT
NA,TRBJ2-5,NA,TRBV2,CASSASQETQYF,TGTGCCAGCAGCGCGTCACAAGAGACCCAGTACTTC